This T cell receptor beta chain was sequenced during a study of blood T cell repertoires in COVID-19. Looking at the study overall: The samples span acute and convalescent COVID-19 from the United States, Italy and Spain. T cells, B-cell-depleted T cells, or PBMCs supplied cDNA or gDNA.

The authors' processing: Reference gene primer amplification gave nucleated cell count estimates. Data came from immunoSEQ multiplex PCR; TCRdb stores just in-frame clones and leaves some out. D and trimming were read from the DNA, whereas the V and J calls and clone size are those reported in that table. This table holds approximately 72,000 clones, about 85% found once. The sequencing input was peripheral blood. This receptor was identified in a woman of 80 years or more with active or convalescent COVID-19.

The CDR3 spells CASSLVRQYYGYTF. For the CDR3, the DNA is TGTGCCAGCAGCTTGGTTAGACAGTACTATGGCTACACCTTC. This chain uses TRBV5-6 with TRBJ1-2, with D perhaps matching TRBD1 (5 bases). The CDR3 spans 14 residues. Germline-derived CDR1 and CDR2 are SGHDT and YYEEEE. With 0 bases removed from V and 3 bases from J, the gap between germline ends came to 9 bases.